Listed below are T cell receptor beta chains from one sample, sequenced in a study of T cells after posttransplantation cyclophosphamide. Profiled with immunoSEQ multiplex PCR; TCRdb holds only in-frame clones, not every one. The data contain tens of thousands of clones, around 97% of them seen just once; the ten biggest clones take up about 0.15%. The specimen sequenced was naive CD4+ T cells sorted from PBMCs. The receptors originated from a man aged 50 or older in good health, CMV-negative, and a related stem cell transplant donor. CDR3s include the opening cysteine and the closing phenylalanine or tryptophan. D genes are given only for firm matches. Size values are once, few and many counts, or a class for expanded clones, and some rows have none.

clone size	J gene	D gene	V gene	CDR3 protein	CDR3 DNA
once	TRBJ1-2	.	TRBV5-4	CASSEKAGVLNWVYTF	TGTGCCAGCAGCGAAAAGGCCGGGGTCTTGAATTGGGTCTACACCTTC
.	TRBJ2-1	.	TRBV5-5	CASSFPLGTRKWNEQFF	TGTGCCAGCAGCTTCCCCCTGGGGACACGAAAGTGGAATGAGCAGTTCTTC
.	TRBJ2-7	.	TRBV7-9	CASSLQGDMTYEQYF	TGTGCCAGCAGCTTGCAGGGCGACATGACCTACGAGCAGTACTTC
.	TRBJ2-7	TRBD2	TRBV18	CASSPPSGNFYEQYF	TGTGCCAGCTCACCACCCAGCGGGAATTTCTACGAGCAGTACTTC
.	TRBJ2-7	.	TRBV18	CASSPRVQPESHEQYF	TGTGCCAGCTCACCACGAGTACAGCCCGAGAGCCACGAGCAGTACTTC
.	TRBJ2-1	.	TRBV6-1	CASSEGFSGYNEQFF	TGTGCCAGCAGTGAAGGGTTTTCAGGATACAATGAGCAGTTCTTC
.	TRBJ1-3	.	TRBV9	CASSVAQVTSSGNTIYF	TGTGCCAGCAGCGTAGCTCAGGTGACAAGCTCTGGAAACACCATATATTTT
once	TRBJ2-1	TRBD2	TRBV5-8	CASSLGLAGGAKNNEQFF	TGTGCCAGCAGCTTAGGGCTAGCGGGGGGGGCTAAGAACAATGAGCAGTTCTTC
.	TRBJ2-7	.	TRBV7-6	CASGRTASSYEQYF	TGTGCCAGCGGGAGGACGGCGAGCTCCTACGAGCAGTACTTC
.	TRBJ1-2	.	TRBV19	CASKEISYTF	TGTGCCAGTAAGGAGATTAGCTACACCTTC
.	TRBJ2-3	TRBD1	TRBV4-1	CASSQDRRDRGTDTQYF	TGCGCCAGCAGCCAAGATCGTAGGGACAGGGGCACAGATACGCAGTATTTT
.	TRBJ2-7	.	TRBV6-5	CASSYSTDSYEQYF	TGTGCCAGCAGTTACTCCACAGACTCCTACGAGCAGTACTTC
.	TRBJ2-1	.	TRBV6-1	CASSEEEGNEQFF	TGTGCCAGCAGTGAAGAGGAGGGCAATGAGCAGTTCTTC
.	TRBJ2-2	TRBD1	TRBV5-7	CASSLSGTGFPGELFF	TGTGCCAGCAGCCTCTCCGGGACAGGGTTTCCCGGGGAGCTGTTTTTT
.	TRBJ2-1	TRBD2	TRBV5-8	CASSSGLAGNNEQFF	TGTGCCAGCAGCTCGGGACTAGCGGGCAACAATGAGCAGTTCTTC
.	TRBJ2-7	.	TRBV29-1	CSVTENSYEQYF	TGCAGCGTCACAGAGAACTCCTACGAGCAGTACTTC
once	TRBJ1-1	.	TRBV10-3	CAISEAWANTEAFF	TGTGCCATCAGTGAGGCCTGGGCGAACACTGAAGCTTTCTTT
once	TRBJ1-4	TRBD1	TRBV19	CASRRGGTGDEKLFF	TGTGCCAGTAGACGAGGGGGGACAGGCGACGAAAAACTGTTTTTT
once	TRBJ2-1	.	TRBV5-1	CASSFGLDEQFF	TGCGCCAGCAGCTTTGGGCTGGATGAGCAGTTCTTC
.	TRBJ1-2	TRBD1	TRBV9	CASSAPGDSRLHGYTF	TGTGCCAGCAGCGCCCCAGGGGACAGTCGACTTCATGGCTACACCTTC
.	TRBJ2-2	.	TRBV10-3	CAISSFKLVAGELFF	TGTGCCATCAGTTCCTTTAAACTAGTAGCCGGGGAGCTGTTTTTT
.	TRBJ2-3	.	TRBV5-8	CASSFFPDGTDTQYF	TGTGCCAGCAGCTTCTTTCCTGACGGGACAGATACGCAGTATTTT
.	TRBJ2-1	TRBD2	TRBV7-9	CASSLEGTSVFF	TGTGCCAGCAGCTTAGAAGGGACTAGCGTGTTCTTC
.	TRBJ2-3	TRBD2	TRBV10-1	CASSDPGAGTDTQYF	TGCGCCAGCAGTGACCCGGGAGCGGGGACAGATACGCAGTATTTT
.	TRBJ2-5	TRBD2	TRBV18	CASSPPNSGGQETQYF	TGTGCCAGCTCACCACCAAACAGCGGGGGCCAAGAGACCCAGTACTTC
.	TRBJ2-2	TRBD2	TRBV19	CASSISGSTGELFF	TGTGCCAGTAGTATCAGCGGGAGCACCGGGGAGCTGTTTTTT
.	TRBJ2-2	.	TRBV27	CASSFLTGELFF	TGTGCCAGCAGTTTCCTCACCGGGGAGCTGTTTTTT
.	TRBJ2-7	TRBD2	TRBV4-1	CASSQDLSGGGYEQYF	TGCGCCAGCAGCCAAGACCTTAGCGGGGGAGGCTACGAGCAGTACTTC
.	TRBJ2-3	.	TRBV7-9	CASSLSDTQYF	TGTGCCAGCAGCTTGTCGGATACGCAGTATTTT
.	TRBJ2-7	.	TRBV2	CASSGQAEQYF	TGTGCCAGCAGTGGACAGGCCGAGCAGTACTTC
.	TRBJ2-5	.	TRBV2	CASSWRAETQYF	TGTGCCAGCAGTTGGAGGGCGGAGACCCAGTACTTC
.	TRBJ2-1	.	TRBV6-5	CASSATRGSYNEQFF	TGTGCCAGCAGTGCGACTAGAGGCTCCTACAATGAGCAGTTCTTC
once	TRBJ2-7	.	TRBV9	CASSSLDTYEQYF	TGTGCCAGCAGCTCTCTTGACACCTACGAGCAGTACTTC
once	TRBJ2-2	.	TRBV5-1	CASSPGTLVELFF	TGCGCCAGCAGCCCGGGGACACTGGTGGAGCTGTTTTTT
.	TRBJ2-5	TRBD2	TRBV11-2	CASSGGSAGVGETQYF	TGTGCCAGCAGCGGCGGTTCAGCGGGAGTCGGGGAGACCCAGTACTTC
.	TRBJ2-7	.	TRBV7-3	CASSLQGGYPEQYF	TGTGCCAGCAGCTTACAGGGGGGTTATCCCGAGCAGTACTTC
.	TRBJ1-5	.	TRBV7-9	CASSFDKNQPQHF	TGTGCCAGCAGTTTCGACAAGAATCAGCCCCAGCATTTT
.	TRBJ2-1	TRBD2	TRBV4-1	CASSQPTSGSSYNEQFF	TGCGCCAGCAGCCAACCGACTAGCGGGAGCTCCTACAATGAGCAGTTCTTC
once	TRBJ1-2	.	TRBV2	CASSEGVHYGYTF	TGTGCCAGCAGCGAGGGAGTTCACTATGGCTACACCTTC
.	TRBJ2-3	.	TRBV4-1	CASSQEGAQLGDTQYF	TGCGCCAGCAGCCAAGAGGGGGCCCAACTAGGGGATACGCAGTATTTT
.	TRBJ2-3	.	TRBV7-9	CASGEVQATDTQYF	TGTGCCAGCGGGGAGGTTCAGGCGACAGATACGCAGTATTTT
.	TRBJ1-4	.	TRBV15	CATSRAGGEEKLFF	TGTGCCACCAGCAGAGCGGGGGGCGAGGAAAAACTGTTTTTT
.	TRBJ1-3	.	TRBV7-2	CASSYGTGGNTIYF	TGTGCCAGCAGTTACGGGACTGGCGGGAACACCATATATTTT
.	TRBJ2-5	TRBD2	TRBV7-7	CASSPRRGGMDQYF	TGTGCTAGCAGCCCACGTCGGGGGGGCATGGACCAGTACTTC
.	TRBJ1-5	TRBD1	TRBV4-3	CASSQEVTGTQPQHF	TGCGCCAGCAGCCAAGAGGTGACAGGGACTCAGCCCCAGCATTTT
once	TRBJ2-7	.	TRBV11-2	CASSLGGVTTYEQYF	TGTGCCAGCAGCTTAGGCGGGGTTACGACCTACGAGCAGTACTTC